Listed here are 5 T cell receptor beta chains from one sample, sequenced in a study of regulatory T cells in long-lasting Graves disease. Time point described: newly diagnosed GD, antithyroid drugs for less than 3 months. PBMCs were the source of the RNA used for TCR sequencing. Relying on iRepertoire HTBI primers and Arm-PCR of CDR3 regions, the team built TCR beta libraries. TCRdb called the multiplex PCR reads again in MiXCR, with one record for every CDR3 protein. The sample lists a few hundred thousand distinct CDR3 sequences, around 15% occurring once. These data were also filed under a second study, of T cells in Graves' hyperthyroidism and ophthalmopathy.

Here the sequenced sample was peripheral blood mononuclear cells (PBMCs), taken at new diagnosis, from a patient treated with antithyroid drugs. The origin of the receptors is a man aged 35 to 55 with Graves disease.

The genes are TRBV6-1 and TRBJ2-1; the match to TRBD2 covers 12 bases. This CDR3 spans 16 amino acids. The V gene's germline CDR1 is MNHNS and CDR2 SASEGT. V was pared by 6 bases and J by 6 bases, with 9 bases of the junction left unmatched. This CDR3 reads CASRKDLAGGPNEQFF. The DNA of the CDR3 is TGTGCCAGCAGAAAAGACCTAGCGGGAGGGCCCAATGAGCAGTTCTTC.

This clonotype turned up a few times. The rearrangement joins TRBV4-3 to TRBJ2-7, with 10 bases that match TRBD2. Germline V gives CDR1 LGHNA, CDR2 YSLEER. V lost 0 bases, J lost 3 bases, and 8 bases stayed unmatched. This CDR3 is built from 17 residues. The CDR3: CASSQDLPGLADYEQYF. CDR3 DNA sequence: TGCGCCAGCAGCCAAGATCTTCCCGGACTAGCGGACTACGAGCAGTACTTC.

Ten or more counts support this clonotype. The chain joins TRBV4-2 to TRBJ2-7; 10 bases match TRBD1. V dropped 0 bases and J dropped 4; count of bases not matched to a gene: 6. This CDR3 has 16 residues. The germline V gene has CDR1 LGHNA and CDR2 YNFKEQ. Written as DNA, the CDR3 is TGTGCCAGCAGCCAAGATATGGGGGACAGGGGTTACGAGCAGTACTTC. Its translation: CASSQDMGDRGYEQYF.

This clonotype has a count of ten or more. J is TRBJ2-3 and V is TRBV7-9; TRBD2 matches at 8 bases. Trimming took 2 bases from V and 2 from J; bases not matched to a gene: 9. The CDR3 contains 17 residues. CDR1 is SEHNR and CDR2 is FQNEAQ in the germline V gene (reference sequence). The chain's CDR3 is CASSLIGGGPFTDTQYF. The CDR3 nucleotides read TGTGCCAGCAGCTTAATCGGGGGGGGCCCGTTCACAGATACGCAGTATTTT.

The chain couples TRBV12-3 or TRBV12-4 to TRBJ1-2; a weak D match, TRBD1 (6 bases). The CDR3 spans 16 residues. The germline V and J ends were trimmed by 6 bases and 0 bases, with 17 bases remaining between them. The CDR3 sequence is CASRSRNRDANYGYTF. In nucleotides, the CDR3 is TGTGCCAGCAGGAGCCGAAACAGGGACGCTAACTATGGCTACACCTTC.